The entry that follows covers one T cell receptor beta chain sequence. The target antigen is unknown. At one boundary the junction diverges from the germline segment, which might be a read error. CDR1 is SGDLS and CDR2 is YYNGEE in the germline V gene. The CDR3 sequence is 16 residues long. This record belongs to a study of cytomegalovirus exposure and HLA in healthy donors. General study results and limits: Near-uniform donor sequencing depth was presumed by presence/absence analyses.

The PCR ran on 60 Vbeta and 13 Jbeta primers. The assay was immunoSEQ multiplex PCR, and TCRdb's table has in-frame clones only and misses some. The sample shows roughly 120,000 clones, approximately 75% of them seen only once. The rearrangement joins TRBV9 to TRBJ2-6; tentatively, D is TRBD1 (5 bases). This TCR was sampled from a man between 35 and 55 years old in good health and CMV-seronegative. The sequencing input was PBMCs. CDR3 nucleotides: TGTGCCAGCAGCCCCGGGCTCTTATCTGGGGCCAACGGCCTGACTTTC. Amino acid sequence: CASSPGLLSGANGLTF.